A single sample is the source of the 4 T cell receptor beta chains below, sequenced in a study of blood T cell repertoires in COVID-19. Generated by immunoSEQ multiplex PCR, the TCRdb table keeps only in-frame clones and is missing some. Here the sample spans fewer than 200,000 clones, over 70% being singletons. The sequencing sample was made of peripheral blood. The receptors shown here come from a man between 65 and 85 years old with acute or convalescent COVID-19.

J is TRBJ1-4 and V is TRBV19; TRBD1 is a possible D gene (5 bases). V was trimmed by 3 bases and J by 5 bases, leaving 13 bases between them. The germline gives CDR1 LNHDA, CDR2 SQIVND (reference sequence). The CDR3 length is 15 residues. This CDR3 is CASSIRRQQNEKLFF. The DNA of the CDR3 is TGTGCCAGTAGTATTAGGAGACAGCAGAATGAAAAACTGTTTTTT. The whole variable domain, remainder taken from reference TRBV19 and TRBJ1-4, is DGGITQSPKYLFRKEGQNVTLSCEQNLNHDAMYWYRQDPGQGLRLIYYSQIVNDFQKGDIAEGYSVSREKKESFPLTVTSAQKNPTAFYLCASSIRRQQNEKLFFGSGTQLSVL.

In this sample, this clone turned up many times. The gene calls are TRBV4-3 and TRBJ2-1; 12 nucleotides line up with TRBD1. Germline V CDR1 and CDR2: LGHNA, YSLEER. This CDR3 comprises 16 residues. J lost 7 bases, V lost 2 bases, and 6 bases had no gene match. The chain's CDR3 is CASSQRGTGGINEQFF. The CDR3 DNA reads TGCGCCAGCAGCCAACGGGGGACAGGGGGCATAAATGAGCAGTTCTTC.

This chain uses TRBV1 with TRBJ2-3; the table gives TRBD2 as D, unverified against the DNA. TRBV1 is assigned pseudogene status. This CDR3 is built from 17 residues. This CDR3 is CTSSFRSTSGGTDTQYF. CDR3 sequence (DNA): TGCACCAGCAGCTTCCGATCAACTAGCGGGGGGACAGATACGCAGTATTTT.

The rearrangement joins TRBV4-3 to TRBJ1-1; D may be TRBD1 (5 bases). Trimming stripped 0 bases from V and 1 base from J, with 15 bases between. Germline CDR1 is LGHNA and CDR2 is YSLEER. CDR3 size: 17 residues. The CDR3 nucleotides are TGCGCCAGCAGCCAAGATACGCTGATCGGGGGGAACACTGAAGCTTTCTTT. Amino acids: CASSQDTLIGGNTEAFF.